These 26 T cell receptor delta chains came from one sample sequenced in a study of gammadelta T cells in human blood. TCRdb redid clone calling on the RT-PCR reads using CATT. The repertoire consists of roughly 500 delta-chain clones, with around 60% occurring once and the leading ten covering about 47%. The sample was non-Vgamma9Vdelta2 gamma-delta T cells from fetal blood. The origin of the receptors is a human fetus.

Regarding this clone: Since a far larger clone is one base different, this is likely a read error. V usage is TRDV1 and J usage is TRDJ3, with TRDD3 identical over 7 bases. This CDR3 is 18 amino acids long. Germline CDR1 is TSWWSYY and CDR2 is QGS. The CDR3 spells CALGAGGSSSWDPRQMFF. In DNA form, the CDR3 reads TGTGCTCTTGGGGCCGGGGGATCCAGCTCCTGGGACCCCCGACAGATGTTTTTC.

This clone counts as large. This chain links TRDV1 with TRDJ3; 9 bases agree with TRDD3. V trimming: 2 bases; J trimming: 4 bases; junction bases outside the gene matches: 3. Germline assignment: CDR1 TSWWSYY and CDR2 QGS. The CDR3 has 17 residues. The CDR3 nucleotides read TGTGCTCTTGGGGAAGGGGATACGCGTTGGGACACCCGACAGATGTTTTTC. This translates into CALGEGDTRWDTRQMFF.

As concerns this clone: A far larger clone is off by one base, so a read error is likely. The gene calls are TRDV1 and TRDJ2; tentative D call: TRDD3 (6 bases). Between the trimmed V and J ends, which lost 1 base and 4 bases, there was a span of 10 bases. CDR1 TSWWSYY and CDR2 QGS come from the germline V gene. This CDR3 contains 15 residues. The CDR3 nucleotides are TGTGCTCTTGGGGAACGCCGCTGGGGGACAGCACAACTCTTCTTT. This translates into CALGERRWGTAQLFF.

This clone was counted between two and nine times. The gene calls are TRAV29/DV5 and TRDJ2; 7 nucleotides match TRDD3. The CDR3 totals 15 residues. Germline lookup yields CDR1 NSMFDY and CDR2 ISSIKDK. The V gene end was trimmed by 0 bases and the J gene end by 1 base; junction bases not matched to a gene: 3. CDR3 nucleotides: TGTGCAGCAAGCGGCCGGGGATATTTGACAGCACAACTCTTCTTT. Translating it yields CAASGRGYLTAQLFF.

This clone has just one count. This likely came from a read error, as a far larger clone is one base away. The chain combines TRDV2 with TRDJ2; 13 bases line up with TRDD3. The CDR3 runs 14 residues. Germline V gene data show CDR1 as GEAIGNYY and CDR2 as EKD. This CDR3 reads CAWDTGGYAAQLFF. The CDR3 coding sequence is TGTGCCTGGGACACTGGGGGATACGCAGCACAACTCTTCTTT.

Judged by abundance, this clone is large. The chain employs TRDV1 and TRDJ3; 10 bases map to TRDD3. V lost 2 bases and J lost 0; bases outside the gene matches: 4. The V gene's germline CDR1 is TSWWSYY and CDR2 QGS. CDR3 size: 19 residues. CDR3 bases: TGTGCTCTTGGGGAAGGGGGATACGCGTACTCCTGGGACACCCGACAGATGTTTTTC. It is translated as CALGEGGYAYSWDTRQMFF.

As regards this clone: A far bigger clonotype differs at one base, so this is likely a read error. In the same sample, other DNA sequences code for this CDR3. The chain is built from TRDV2 and TRDJ1; 9 bases line up with TRDD3. The CDR3 is 13 residues long. Trimming cost V 3 bases and J 5 bases; bases outside gene matches: 3. Germline CDR1 reads GEAIGNYY; CDR2 reads EKD. In nucleotides, the CDR3 is TGTGCCTGTGACTGGGGGATAAGGGATAAACTCATCTTT. Translation gives CACDWGIRDKLIF.

As to this clone: One base separates it from a far larger clone, so it is likely a read error. Other DNA sequences in this sample translate to the same CDR3. The chain is built from TRDV1 and TRDJ3; 8 bases map to TRDD3. The CDR3 runs to 19 residues. CDR1 and CDR2 from the germline V gene are TSWWSYY and QGS. DNA of the CDR3: TGTGCTCTTGGGGAACCCCTACTGGGGGGGTCCTGGGACACCCGACAGATGTTTTTT. It translates to CALGEPLLGGSWDTRQMFF.

This clone was seen only a few times. The likely explanation is a read error, given a far larger clone one base away. V is TRDV2 and J is TRDJ3; the D gene is possibly TRDD3 (6 bases). The CDR3 has 16 amino acids. The V gene's germline CDR1 is GEAIGNYY and CDR2 EKD. Deletions cut 3 bases from V and 0 bases from J, with 8 bases between. The CDR3 loop is CACDWGGSWDTRQMFF. CDR3 sequence (DNA): TGTGCCTGTGACTGGGGGGGCTCCTGGGACACCCGACAGATGTTTTTC.

This clone occurred once. This probably arose from a read error, given a far larger clone one base away. The same CDR3 can be traced to other DNA sequences in this sample. The J gene is TRDJ3, the V gene TRDV2; TRDD3 aligns across 9 bases. Looked up from germline, CDR1 is GEAIGNYY and CDR2 is EKD. The CDR3 has 15 residues. The CDR3 DNA follows: TGTGCATGTGACTGGGGGACCTGGGACACCCGACAGATGTTTTTC. Translated: CACDWGTWDTRQMFF.

Concerning this clone: A far larger clone is off by one base, so a read error is likely. The chain carries TRDV2 and TRDJ3; D may be TRDD3 (6 bases). V was clipped by 3 bases and J by 0 bases, with 8 bases between them. Germline V gene sequence: CDR1 GEAIGNYY, CDR2 EKD. This CDR3 region has 16 residues. This chain's CDR3 is CACDGGSSWDTRQMFF. For the CDR3, the DNA is TGTGCCTGTGACGGGGGGAGCTCCTGGGACACCCGACAGATGTTTTTC.

In its sample, this clone is hyperexpanded. At the DNA level, this CDR3 is encoded by other sequences in the same sample as well. The chain carries TRDV2 and TRDJ1; 8 bases align to TRDD3. There are 13 residues in the CDR3. CDR1 is GEAIGNYY and CDR2 is EKD in the germline V gene. The V segment lost 1 base and the J segment 3 bases; nucleotides outside the gene matches: 0. The CDR3 reads CACDTGGSDKLIF. The CDR3 nucleotides read TGTGCCTGTGACACTGGGGGATCCGATAAACTCATCTTT.

As to this clone: A far larger clone is only one base removed, so a read error is likely. This sample includes further DNA sequences coding for the same CDR3. The genes are TRDV2 and TRDJ3; TRDD3 agrees at 10 bases. This CDR3 has 17 amino acids. In germline, CDR1 is GEAIGNYY, CDR2 EKD. CDR3: CACDSTGGSWDTRQMFF. The CDR3 region has the DNA TGTGCCTGTGACAGTACTGGGGGATCCTGGGACACCCGCCAGATGTTTTTC.

The table lists this clone with a few counts. A far larger clone is one base from this, pointing to a likely read error. The DNA is left out, because the CDR3 cannot be placed on it with certainty; the CDR3 is given as TCRdb lists it. Other DNA sequences within the sample encode an identical CDR3. V and J are TRDV3 and TRDJ3; TRDD3, the table's D call, was not compared with the DNA. The CDR3 is 20 amino acids long, termini counted. Germline CDR1 TVYSNPD, CDR2 GDNSRS (reference sequence). This chain's CDR3 is CACSYSCTGGSAWDTRQMFF.

In the case of this clone: A far larger clone is one base from this, pointing to a likely read error. The J gene is TRDJ3, the V gene TRDV3; 11 bases are shared with TRDD3. Germline CDR1 and CDR2: TVYSNPD and GDNSRS (reference sequence). This CDR3 has 19 amino acids. Here the CDR3 reads CAIRYWGITVPWDTRQTFF. CDR3 DNA: TGTGCCATTCGGTACTGGGGGATAACGGTCCCCTGGGACACCCGACAGACGTTTTTC.

Regarding this clone: Since a much larger clone is just one base distant, this may be a read error. The chain recombines TRDV2 with TRDJ2; D is perhaps TRDD3 (6 bases). Germline loops: CDR1 GEAIGNYY, CDR2 EKD. Between the trimmed V and J ends, which lost 3 bases and 0 bases, there was a span of 22 bases. This CDR3 has 19 residues. The CDR3 loop reads CACDPLYWEIRALTAQLFF. In DNA, the CDR3 is TGTGCCTGTGACCCCCTGTACTGGGAGATCAGGGCTTTGACAGCACAACTCTTCTTT.

As concerns this clone: This sequence is one base from a far larger clone and is likely a read error. This rearrangement joins TRDV1 to TRDJ3, with 7 bases fitting TRDD3. Germline V gene data show CDR1 as TSWWSYY and CDR2 as QGS. Trimming at V came to 4 bases and at J to 2 bases, leaving 8 bases not matched to a gene. CDR3 length equals 18 residues. In DNA form, the CDR3 reads TGTGCTCTTGGGGCCGGGGGATCCAGCCCCTGGGACACCCGACAGATGTTTTTC. Amino acid sequence: CALGAGGSSPWDTRQMFF.

This clone came up a few times. Given a much more abundant clone one base away, this may be a read error. The genes are TRDV2 and TRDJ3; TRDD3 matches at 13 bases. The germline V gene encodes CDR1 GEAIGNYY and CDR2 EKD. This CDR3 is 21 amino acids long. The CDR3 is CACDTSVLGDTRSWDPRQMFF. DNA for the CDR3: TGTGCCTGTGACACCTCAGTACTGGGGGATACGCGCTCCTGGGACCCCCGACAGATGTTTTTC.

Comment on this clone: The likely explanation is a read error, given a far larger clone one base away. Other nucleotide sequences from this sample produce the same CDR3. The rearrangement links TRDV1 to TRDJ2, with TRDD3 matching over 12 bases. In germline, CDR1 is TSWWSYY, CDR2 QGS. The trim removed 1 base at V and 2 bases at J, leaving 11 bases unmatched. The CDR3 has 20 amino acids. Here the CDR3 reads CALGERPSRTGGYLTAQLFF. Here the CDR3 DNA reads TGTGCTCTTGGGGAACGCCCCTCGCGTACTGGGGGATACTTGACAGCACAACTCTTCTTT.

As for this clone: This likely came from a read error, as a far larger clone is one base away. Other DNA sequences in the same sample also yield this CDR3. V usage is TRDV1 and J usage is TRDJ3; 8 nucleotides align to TRDD3. Looked up from germline, CDR1 is TSWWSYY and CDR2 is QGS. J lost 1 base, V lost 3 bases, and 8 bases had no gene match. The CDR3 loop spans 19 amino acids. The CDR3 loop is CALGEPLLGGSWDTRQMFF. The DNA of the CDR3 is TGTGCTCTTGGGGAGCCCCTACTGGGGGGGTCCTGGGACACCCGACAGATGTTTTTC.

On this clone: A far more abundant clone sits one base away, making this likely a read error. The chain is built from TRDV3 and TRDJ3; 7 nucleotides match TRDD3. Germline CDR1 and CDR2: TVYSNPD and GDNSRS (reference sequence). The CDR3 is made up of 15 amino acids. V was clipped by 1 base and J by 1 base; unmatched bases: 1. The CDR3 DNA sequence: TGTGCCTTTATTGGGGGATCCTGGGACACCCGACAGATGTTTTTC. Protein: CAFIGGSWDTRQMFF.

A remark on this clone: Translating this DNA gives a protein that differs at residue 6 from the TCRdb one, which belongs to a much larger clone; a read error is likely, and the protein shown is this translation. This sample includes further DNA sequences coding for the same CDR3. V is TRDV2 and J is TRDJ3; the D is unclear. This CDR3 spans 16 amino acids. Germline lookup yields CDR1 GEAIGNYY and CDR2 EKD. The V and J ends lost 3 bases and 0 bases respectively, with 8 bases between them. The CDR3 coding sequence is TGTGCCTGTGACTGGAGGAGCTCCTGGGACACCCGACAGATGTTTTTC. Translation: CACDWRSSWDTRQMFF.

By its share, this clone is large. In the same sample, other DNA sequences code for this CDR3. The V call is TRDV1, the J call TRDJ1; 11 bases are a match to TRDD3. The trim removed 3 bases at V and 8 bases at J, leaving 8 bases unmatched. This CDR3 has 15 amino acids. Germline values: CDR1 TSWWSYY, CDR2 QGS. CDR3 in DNA: TGTGCTCTTGGGGACGTACTGGGGGATAAAGAGAAACTCATCTTT. It encodes CALGDVLGDKEKLIF.

Comments on this clone: A far larger clone is one nucleotide away, so this likely arose from a read error. The chain links TRDV1 to TRDJ3; 13 bases agree with TRDD3. The trim removed 0 bases at V and 0 bases at J, leaving 5 bases unmatched. This CDR3 comprises 21 residues. Germline CDR1 and CDR2: TSWWSYY and QGS. The CDR3: CALGELPDWGIRSWDTRQMFF. DNA for the CDR3: TGTGCTCTTGGGGAACTGCCTGACTGGGGGATACGCTCCTGGGACACCCGACAGATGTTTTTC.

With respect to this clone: This likely stems from a read error, as it lies one base from a far larger clone. This chain joins TRDV1 and TRDJ3; tentative D call: TRDD3 (5 bases). CDR1 is TSWWSYY, CDR2 QGS, per germline. V lost 2 bases and J 5 bases, leaving 16 bases between the germline ends. The CDR3 is made up of 18 amino acids. CDR3 DNA: TGTGCTCTTGGGGAAAATTCTCATGGGGCCAGGGACACCCGACAGATGTTTTTC. Protein: CALGENSHGARDTRQMFF.

Comment on this clone: A far larger clone is just one base off, so this is likely a read error. This chain links TRDV2 with TRDJ1; 10 bases fit TRDD3. CDR1 and CDR2 (germline): GEAIGNYY, EKD. This CDR3 contains 14 residues. The CDR3: CACDTGGYTDKRIF. The DNA for the CDR3 is TGTGCCTGTGACACTGGGGGATACACCGATAAACGCATCTTT.